One sample yielded the 5 T cell receptor beta chains listed below, sequenced in a study of regulatory T cells in long-lasting Graves disease. HTBI primers from iRepertoire and Arm-PCR of CDR3 regions yielded the TCR beta libraries. TCRdb reprocessed the multiplex PCR reads via MiXCR and lists one record per CDR3 protein. The sample has approximately 470,000 distinct CDR3 sequences, 15% to 20% seen once. Time point noted: newly diagnosed GD, antithyroid drugs for less than 3 months. From PBMCs, RNA was extracted and then used to make the TCR library. These data are also associated with another study on T cells in Graves' hyperthyroidism and ophthalmopathy.

Sequencing used peripheral blood mononuclear cells (PBMCs), obtained at new diagnosis, from a patient treated with antithyroid drugs. All receptors come from a man in his forties or fifties with Graves disease.

This clonotype was seen a handful of times. The J gene is TRBJ2-7, the V gene TRBV28; 7 positions match TRBD2. Germline assignment: CDR1 MDHEN and CDR2 SYDVKM. V was pared by 6 bases and J by 3 bases, with 5 bases of the junction left unmatched. CDR3 length: 13 residues. The CDR3 DNA follows: TGTGCCAGCAGCTGGTCGGGGGGCTACGAGCAGTACTTC. It translates to CASSWSGGYEQYF.

The table lists this clonotype with many counts. The genes are TRBV20-1 and TRBJ2-7, with D perhaps assigned TRBD1 or TRBD2 (6 bases each). V shed 0 bases and J shed 7 bases, with 19 bases lying between them. Germline CDR1 is DFQATT and CDR2 is SNEGSKA (reference sequence). The CDR3 totals 15 residues. DNA of the CDR3: TGCAGTGCTAGAGATCGGAGAACGGGGGCTGGGGAGCAGTACTTC. Amino acids: CSARDRRTGAGEQYF.

V and J are TRBV6-2 or TRBV6-3 and TRBJ2-1, with TRBD2 matching over 9 bases. Germline CDR1 and CDR2: MNHEY and SVGEGT. The length of the CDR3 is 15 residues. Trimming at V came to 5 bases and at J to 5 bases, leaving 7 bases not matched to a gene. The CDR3, as DNA: TGTGCCAGCAGTGCAGGGACTAGCTTCGACAATGAGCAGTTCTTC. Translating it yields CASSAGTSFDNEQFF.

This clonotype was seen a handful of times. This rearrangement joins TRBV10-1 to TRBJ1-2; tentative D call: TRBD1 (5 bases). CDR3 length: 14 amino acids. Germline CDR1 is WNHNN and CDR2 is SYGVQD (reference sequence). With 4 bases removed from V and 8 bases from J, the gap between germline ends came to 17 bases. The CDR3 nucleotides read TGCGCCAGCAGTGTAGTGGTGTCGGACAAGGGCTACACCTTC. It specifies CASSVVVSDKGYTF.

This clonotype was observed many times. This chain joins TRBV6-2 or TRBV6-3 and TRBJ2-7; 7 nucleotides match TRBD1. The CDR3 consists of 14 residues. Germline CDR1 MNHEY, CDR2 SVGEGT. V trimming: 2 bases; J trimming: 3 bases; junction bases outside the gene matches: 4. CDR3 DNA: TGTGCCAGCAGTTACGCCGGGACAGACTACGAGCAGTACTTC. It encodes CASSYAGTDYEQYF.